This note documents a single T cell receptor (beta chain) sequence. cDNA libraries for TCR beta contained unique molecular identifiers. MiXCR, run by TCRdb on the PCR reads, gives a single entry per CDR3 protein. The sample shows a few hundred thousand distinct CDR3 sequences, around 31% of them seen only once. This sample is part of a study of post-analysis software for immune sequencing data. The overall study: Recorded subtypes: relapsing-remitting, secondary progressive, progressive-relapsing; some patients unannotated.

The sequence was obtained from a girl aged 2 to 17 with multiple sclerosis. The sequenced sample consisted of blood.

The CDR3 spells CASSLGQGKDNEQFF. The CDR3 DNA reads as TGTGCCAGCAGCTTAGGACAGGGGAAAGACAATGAGCAGTTCTTC. The V call is TRBV11-2, the J call TRBJ2-1; 8 positions match TRBD1. This CDR3 comprises 15 residues. The germline V gene has CDR1 SGHAT and CDR2 FQNNGV. Trimming removed 1 base from V and 5 bases from J; junction bases left unmatched: 4.